This TCR beta chain appears in the sequencing data of a study of shared clonotypes between healthy human individuals. Libraries were prepared by immunoSEQ multiplex PCR; TCRdb keeps only in-frame clonotypes and omits some of them. The profile shows roughly 1,100,000 clones, around 74% of them singletons. Germline CDR1 SGHTA, CDR2 FQGNSA. V lost 2 bases and J lost 5, with 15 bases in between. The CDR3 length is 15 residues. In its sample, this clone was seen a few times. This TCR was recovered from a young man in good health. The sample consisted of memory CD4+ T cells sorted from blood. Subset: CD45RA-negative fraction. The V and J genes are TRBV7-2 and TRBJ2-5, with D unclear. CDR3 in amino acids: CASSLRYQSRETQYF. CDR3 coding DNA: TGTGCCAGCAGCTTACGCTACCAAAGCCGTGAGACCCAGTACTTC.